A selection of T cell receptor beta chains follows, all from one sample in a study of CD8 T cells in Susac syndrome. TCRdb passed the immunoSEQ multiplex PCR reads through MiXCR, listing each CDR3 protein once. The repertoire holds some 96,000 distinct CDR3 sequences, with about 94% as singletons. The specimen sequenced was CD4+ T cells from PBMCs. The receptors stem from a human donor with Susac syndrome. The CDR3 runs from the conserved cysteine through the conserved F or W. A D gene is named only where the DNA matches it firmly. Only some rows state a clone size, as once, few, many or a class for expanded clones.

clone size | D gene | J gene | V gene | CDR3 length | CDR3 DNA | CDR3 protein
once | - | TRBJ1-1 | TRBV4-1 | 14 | TGCGCCAGCAGCCACGGCCAGGGTTCGACTGAAGCTTTCTTT | CASSHGQGSTEAFF
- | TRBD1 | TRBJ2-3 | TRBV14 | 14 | TGTGCCAGCAGCTCCGGACAGGCCACAGATACGCAGTATTTT | CASSSGQATDTQYF
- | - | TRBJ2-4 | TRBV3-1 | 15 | TGTGCCAGCAGCCAAGGCCTGGCTATCGGAGACATTCAGTACTTC | CASSQGLAIGDIQYF
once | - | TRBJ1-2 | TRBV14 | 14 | TGTGCCAGCAGCCTGCAGAACGAGGGGGGCGGCTACACCTTC | CASSLQNEGGGYTF
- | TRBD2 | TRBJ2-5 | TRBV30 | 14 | TGTGCCTGTCCTAGCGGGGGGTCTGGGGAGACCCAGTACTTC | CACPSGGSGETQYF
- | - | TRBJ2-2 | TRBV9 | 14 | TGTGCCAGCAGCGTAGCTAGTTCCGCCGGGGAGCTGTTTTTT | CASSVASSAGELFF
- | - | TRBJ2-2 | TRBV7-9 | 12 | TGTGCCAGCAGCTTGGAAAACGGGGAGCTGTTTTTT | CASSLENGELFF
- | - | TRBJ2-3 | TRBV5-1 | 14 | TGCGCCAGCAGCCTAGGACAACGTTCAGATACGCAGTATTTT | CASSLGQRSDTQYF
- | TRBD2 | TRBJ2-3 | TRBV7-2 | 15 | TGTGCCAGCAGTCCAGTGGGGGGGGGCACAGATACGCAGTATTTT | CASSPVGGGTDTQYF
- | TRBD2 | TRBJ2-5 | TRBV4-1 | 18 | TGCGCCAGCAACCGAGGTCCCGGGACTAGCGGGGGGGCCCAGACCCAGTACTTC | CASNRGPGTSGGAQTQYF
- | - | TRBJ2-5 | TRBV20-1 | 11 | TGCAGTGTGGGACTTCAAGAGACCCAGTACTTC | CSVGLQETQYF
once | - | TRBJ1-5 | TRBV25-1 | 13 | TGTGCCAGCAGTCCCTGGGCTGGTCAGCCCCAGCATTTT | CASSPWAGQPQHF
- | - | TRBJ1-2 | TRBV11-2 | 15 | TGTGCCAGCAGCTTAGATCGAGGGGGGCCACAGGGCTACACCTTC | CASSLDRGGPQGYTF
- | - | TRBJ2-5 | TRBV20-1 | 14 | TGCAGTGCTTTACTGACGGATTACCAAGAGACCCAGTACTTC | CSALLTDYQETQYF
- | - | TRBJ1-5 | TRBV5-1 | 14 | TGCGCCAGCAGCTTGGGGGGAGCAAATCAGCCCCAGCATTTT | CASSLGGANQPQHF
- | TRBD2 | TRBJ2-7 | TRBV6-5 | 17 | TGTGCCAGCAGTTACTCATCTATAGCGGGGGCCGCCTACGAGCAGTACTTC | CASSYSSIAGAAYEQYF
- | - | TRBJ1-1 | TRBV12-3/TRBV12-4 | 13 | TGTGCCAGCATGCCCTGGAAGATTCCTAAAGCTTTCTTT | CASMPWKIPKAFF
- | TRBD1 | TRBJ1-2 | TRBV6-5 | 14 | TGTGCCAGCACAAGGGGACAGGGGCTGGATGGCTACACCTTC | CASTRGQGLDGYTF
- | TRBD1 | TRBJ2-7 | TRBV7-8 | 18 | TGTGCCAGCAGCTTAGGATCGGCAGGGGGCATCACCACCTACGAGCAGTACTTC | CASSLGSAGGITTYEQYF
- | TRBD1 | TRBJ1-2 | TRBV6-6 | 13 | TGTGCCAGCAGGTCGACAGGGGCCTATGGCTACACCTTC | CASRSTGAYGYTF
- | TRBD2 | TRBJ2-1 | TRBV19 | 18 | TGTGCCAGTAGTATTGGGACTAGCGGGGCCCTTGCCTACAATGAGCAGTTCTTC | CASSIGTSGALAYNEQFF
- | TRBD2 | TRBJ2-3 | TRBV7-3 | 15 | TGTGCCAGCAGCTTAGGACTAGCGAACACAGATACGCAGTATTTT | CASSLGLANTDTQYF
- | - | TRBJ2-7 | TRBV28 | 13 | TGTGCCAGCAGACCGGACATACCCGGGGAGCAGTACTTC | CASRPDIPGEQYF
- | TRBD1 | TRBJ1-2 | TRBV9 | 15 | TGTGCCAGCAGCGTGTCGACAGGGAGTAACTATGGCTACACCTTC | CASSVSTGSNYGYTF
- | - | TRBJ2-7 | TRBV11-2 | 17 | TGTGCCAGCAGCTCGTCCGGAGGACGTCTGGTGGCCTACGAGCAGTACTTC | CASSSSGGRLVAYEQYF
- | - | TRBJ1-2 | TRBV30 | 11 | TGTGCCTGGAGTGACAGGGAAGGCTACACCTTC | CAWSDREGYTF
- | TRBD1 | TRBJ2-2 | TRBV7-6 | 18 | TGTGCCAGCAGCTCCTACCCCGGGACAGGTTCGAACACCGGGGAGCTGTTTTTT | CASSSYPGTGSNTGELFF
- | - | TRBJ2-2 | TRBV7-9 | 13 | TGTGCCAGCAGCTTAGGGGCCGCGGTGGAGCTGTTTTTT | CASSLGAAVELFF
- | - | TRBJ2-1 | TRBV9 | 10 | TGTGCCAGCGGGGCTTGGGGGCAGTTCTTC | CASGAWGQFF
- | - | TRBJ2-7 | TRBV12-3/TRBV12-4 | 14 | TGTGCCAGCAGTTCAAGGGACGGACCCTACGAGCAGTACTTC | CASSSRDGPYEQYF
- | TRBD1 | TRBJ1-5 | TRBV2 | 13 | TGTGCCAGCAATAGGGACAGCAGCCAGCCCCAGCATTTT | CASNRDSSQPQHF
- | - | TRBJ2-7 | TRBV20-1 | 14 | TGCAGTAATTTTCCCGGGACTGGGTCCTACGAGCAGTACTTC | CSNFPGTGSYEQYF
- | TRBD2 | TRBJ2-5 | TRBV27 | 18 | TGTGCCAGCAGTTTAGTCACCCCTAGCGGGGGGTTCCAAGAGACCCAGTACTTC | CASSLVTPSGGFQETQYF
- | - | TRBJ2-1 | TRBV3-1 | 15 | TGTGCCAGCAGCCAAGATGAACAGACCTACAATGAGCAGTTCTTC | CASSQDEQTYNEQFF
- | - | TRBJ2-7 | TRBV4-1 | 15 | TGCGCCAGCAGCCAACCCCGGGCAGGGGACTACGAGCAGTACTTC | CASSQPRAGDYEQYF
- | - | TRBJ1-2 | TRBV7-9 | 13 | TGTGCCAGCAGCGCCAGTGGGACGGAAGGCTACACCTTC | CASSASGTEGYTF
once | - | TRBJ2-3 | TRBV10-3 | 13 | TGTGCCATCAACCGGGACAGCACAGATACGCAGTATTTT | CAINRDSTDTQYF
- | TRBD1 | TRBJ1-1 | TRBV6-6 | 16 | TGTGCCAGCAGCAAAGGGGAAGGACAGGGATTAACTGAAGCTTTCTTT | CASSKGEGQGLTEAFF
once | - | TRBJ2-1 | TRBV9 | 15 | TGTGCCAGCAGCGTACGGGGGGCAAGTGTAAATGAGCAGTTCTTC | CASSVRGASVNEQFF
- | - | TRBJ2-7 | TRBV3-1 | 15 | TGTGCCAGCAGCCAAGGTCCGGGGGCGTCCTACGAGCAGTACTTC | CASSQGPGASYEQYF
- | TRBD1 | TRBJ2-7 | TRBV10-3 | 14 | TGTGCCATCAGCCCGGGACAGGGTTCCTACGAGCAGTACTTC | CAISPGQGSYEQYF
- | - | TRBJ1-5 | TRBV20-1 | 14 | TGCAGTGCTACGGAGAGGGGTGCGTCTCAGCCCCAGCATTTT | CSATERGASQPQHF
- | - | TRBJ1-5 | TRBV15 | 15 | TGTGCCACCAGCAGAGATCCAGATAGCAATCAGCCCCAGCATTTT | CATSRDPDSNQPQHF
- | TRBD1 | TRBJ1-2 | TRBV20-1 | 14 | TGCAGTGCTAGGAAGGACAGGGAGGCTGATGGCTACACCTTC | CSARKDREADGYTF